This is a list of T cell receptor beta chains from one sample in a study of Graves' ophthalmopathy and Graves' hyperthyroidism. Using its own MiXCR run on the multiplex PCR reads, TCRdb lists one record per CDR3 protein. The data show approximately 480,000 distinct CDR3 sequences, about an eighth seen once. The sequencing sample was made of blood. The receptor source for this set is a woman in her thirties with Graves' ophthalmopathy. Each CDR3 is given with its conserved first and last residue. A D gene is named only where the DNA matches it firmly. Rows may omit the clone size; those that give it use once, few, many or a size class.

v_gene	d_gene	len	j_gene	abundance	CDR3aa	CDR3nt
TRBV20-1	TRBD2	15	TRBJ2-7	many	CSAPPLAENSYEQYF	TGCAGTGCTCCTCCCCTAGCGGAGAACTCCTACGAGCAGTACTTC
TRBV5-1	-	11	TRBJ2-2	many	CASSRGGELFF	TGTGCCAGCAGTCGCGGAGGGGAGCTGTTTTTT
TRBV10-3	TRBD2	14	TRBJ2-7	many	CAISTSGGAYEQYF	TGTGCCATCAGTACTAGCGGGGGGGCCTACGAGCAGTACTTC
TRBV15	TRBD2	14	TRBJ2-5	many	CATSRVGGGLTQYF	TGTGCCACCAGCAGAGTGGGCGGGGGTCTGACCCAGTACTTC
TRBV15	-	15	TRBJ2-7	-	CATSMGHASSYEQYF	TGTGCCACCAGCATGGGACACGCAAGCTCCTACGAGCAGTACTTC
TRBV24-1	-	14	TRBJ1-5	many	CATSGQGWNQPQHF	TGTGCCACCAGTGGGCAGGGGTGGAATCAGCCCCAGCATTTT
TRBV28	-	15	TRBJ2-7	many	CASRPWDGGLYEQYF	TGTGCCAGCAGGCCCTGGGACGGGGGATTGTACGAGCAGTACTTC
TRBV7-8	-	15	TRBJ1-3	many	CASSLGPRAGNTIYF	TGTGCCAGCAGCTTAGGGCCCAGGGCGGGAAACACCATATATTTT
TRBV7-6	-	15	TRBJ2-5	-	CASSLAWDPIETQYF	TGTGCCAGCAGCTTAGCATGGGACCCAATAGAGACCCAGTACTTC
TRBV28	-	14	TRBJ2-7	many	CASNRAQLRHEQYF	TGTGCCAGCAACAGGGCCCAGTTGAGACACGAGCAGTACTTC
TRBV30	-	14	TRBJ1-1	many	CAWSPTQGRTEAFF	TGTGCCTGGAGTCCTACCCAGGGGAGGACTGAAGCTTTCTTT
TRBV3-1	TRBD1	14	TRBJ2-4	many	CASSNGQGINIQYF	TGTGCCAGCAGCAACGGACAGGGGATAAACATTCAGTACTTC
TRBV28	-	15	TRBJ1-1	many	CASSTPVGVNTEAFF	TGTGCCAGCAGCACCCCGGTGGGGGTGAACACTGAAGCTTTCTTT
TRBV6-1	TRBD1	13	TRBJ1-2	-	CASNRDSRHGYTF	TGTGCCAGCAACCGGGACAGCAGGCATGGCTACACCTTC
TRBV6-5	-	14	TRBJ2-2	many	CASSYSILPGELFF	TGTGCCAGCAGTTACAGTATTCTTCCCGGGGAGCTGTTTTTT
TRBV4-1	TRBD1	18	TRBJ1-5	-	CASSPQRTTGGSNQPQHF	TGCGCCAGCAGCCCACAAAGGACAACAGGGGGCAGCAATCAGCCCCAGCATTTT
TRBV12-3/TRBV12-4	-	13	TRBJ2-2	many	CASSPGPPGELFF	TGTGCCAGCAGTCCAGGGCCCCCCGGGGAGCTGTTTTTT
TRBV20-1	-	14	TRBJ1-2	many	CSARDHRGTYGYTF	TGCAGTGCTAGAGATCATAGAGGGACCTATGGCTACACCTTC
TRBV20-1	-	15	TRBJ1-5	many	CSANRGDLSNQPQHF	TGCAGTGCTAATCGCGGGGATCTTAGCAATCAGCCCCAGCATTTT
TRBV12-3/TRBV12-4	TRBD1	14	TRBJ2-7	many	CASSHRDRVYEQYF	TGTGCCAGCAGTCACCGGGACAGGGTATACGAGCAGTACTTC
TRBV11-2	-	14	TRBJ1-1	many	CASSLVERGTEAFF	TGTGCCAGCAGCTTAGTTGAAAGGGGCACTGAAGCTTTCTTT
TRBV11-2	TRBD2	15	TRBJ2-5	many	CASSHRTSGKETQYF	TGTGCCAGCAGTCATAGGACTAGCGGGAAAGAGACCCAGTACTTC
TRBV28	-	13	TRBJ1-1	many	CASNPSKHTEAFF	TGTGCCAGCAATCCTAGTAAGCACACTGAAGCTTTCTTT
TRBV28	-	11	TRBJ1-1	-	CASSLRVEAFF	TGTGCCAGCAGTTTAAGAGTAGAAGCTTTCTTT
TRBV7-2	-	14	TRBJ2-5	many	CASSQRGLKETQYF	TGTGCCAGCAGCCAACGGGGACTCAAAGAGACCCAGTACTTC
TRBV19	TRBD2	14	TRBJ2-3	few	CASGSGRTRDTQYF	TGTGCCAGTGGTAGCGGGAGGACGCGGGATACGCAGTATTTT
TRBV5-1	-	14	TRBJ1-1	many	CASRENRVITEAFF	TGCGCCAGCAGAGAGAACAGGGTCATCACTGAAGCTTTCTTT
TRBV4-1	-	15	TRBJ1-5	few	CASSQDEGSGQPQHF	TGCGCCAGCAGCCAAGACGAGGGTAGCGGTCAGCCCCAGCATTTT
TRBV28	-	13	TRBJ1-1	-	CASSLSGQSEAFF	TGTGCCAGCAGTCTATCAGGACAGTCTGAAGCTTTCTTT
TRBV30	-	14	TRBJ1-3	many	CAWNDGTSGNTIYF	TGTGCCTGGAACGACGGAACCTCTGGAAACACCATATATTTT
TRBV20-1	TRBD1	19	TRBJ1-1	many	CSARDPATGGKRMNTEAFF	TGCAGTGCTAGAGATCCTGCAACAGGGGGCAAGCGGATGAACACTGAAGCTTTCTTT
TRBV11-1	-	17	TRBJ1-1	many	CASSLESRDTSNTEAFF	TGTGCCAGCAGCTTAGAATCCCGAGATACCTCGAACACTGAAGCTTTCTTT
TRBV19	-	13	TRBJ1-2	many	CASSNPGNYGYTF	TGTGCCAGTAGTAATCCGGGGAACTATGGCTACACCTTC
TRBV28	-	12	TRBJ1-1	many	CASSSGDGGAFF	TGTGCCAGCAGTTCAGGGGATGGAGGAGCTTTCTTT
TRBV14	-	15	TRBJ2-5	-	CASSPPLGPQETQYF	TGTGCCAGCAGCCCCCCCTTGGGGCCCCAAGAGACCCAGTACTTC
TRBV5-1	-	15	TRBJ1-2	-	CASSPVGRAGDGYTF	TGCGCCAGCAGCCCGGTCGGGCGGGCCGGCGATGGCTACACCTTC
TRBV28	-	15	TRBJ1-5	-	CASSFFSGRKEPQHF	TGTGCCAGCAGTTTCTTTAGTGGCAGGAAGGAGCCCCAGCATTTT
TRBV20-1	TRBD2	13	TRBJ2-5	few	CSARLAGVETKYF	TGCAGTGCTAGACTAGCGGGAGTTGAGACCAAGTACTTC
TRBV19	-	14	TRBJ2-2	many	CASSIGQQVGELFF	TGTGCCAGTAGTATAGGGCAACAGGTCGGGGAGCTGTTTTTT
TRBV6-2/TRBV6-3	-	15	TRBJ2-7	-	CASSLWNGSDYEQYF	TGTGCCAGCAGTTTATGGAACGGGAGTGACTACGAGCAGTACTTC
TRBV20-1	TRBD1	13	TRBJ2-2	many	CSPRQGSTGELFF	TGCAGCCCTAGACAGGGATCCACCGGGGAGCTGTTTTTT
TRBV6-5	-	15	TRBJ1-1	many	CASSYSPKTLTEAFF	TGTGCCAGCAGTTACTCGCCCAAAACCTTGACTGAAGCTTTCTTT
TRBV30	-	15	TRBJ2-2	many	CAWSPLMVGAGELFF	TGTGCCTGGAGTCCTCTGATGGTGGGGGCCGGGGAGCTGTTTTTT
TRBV6-5	TRBD1	17	TRBJ1-3	many	CASSYARTGASGNTIYF	TGTGCCAGCAGTTACGCTAGGACAGGCGCTTCTGGAAACACCATATATTTT
TRBV6-2/TRBV6-3	TRBD1	14	TRBJ1-1	many	CASRDSRDRTEAFF	TGTGCCAGCAGAGACTCCCGGGACAGGACTGAAGCTTTCTTT
TRBV7-8	-	14	TRBJ2-2	many	CASSRLGDTGELFF	TGTGCCAGCAGCCGACTCGGCGACACCGGGGAGCTGTTTTTT
TRBV28	-	14	TRBJ2-4	many	CASSRKGSKNIKYF	TGTGCCAGCAGTCGAAAGGGATCCAAAAACATTAAGTACTTC
TRBV20-1	-	16	TRBJ1-6	many	CSATALDKANNSPLHF	TGCAGTGCTACCGCCCTTGACAAGGCCAACAATTCACCCCTCCACTTT
TRBV30	-	15	TRBJ1-3	many	CAWSPGAYAGNTIYF	TGTGCCTGGAGTCCAGGGGCTTACGCTGGAAACACCATATATTTT
TRBV2	TRBD2	18	TRBJ2-7	-	CASRAIPGLKENSGEQYF	TGTGCCAGCAGGGCTATCCCGGGACTAAAAGAGAATTCCGGCGAGCAGTACTTC
TRBV27	-	13	TRBJ1-2	many	CASTDRFGYGYTF	TGTGCCAGCACTGACAGATTTGGCTATGGCTACACCTTC
TRBV27	-	13	TRBJ1-5	few	CASSIGRGQPQHF	TGTGCCAGCAGTATAGGCAGGGGACAGCCCCAGCATTTT
TRBV12-3/TRBV12-4	-	16	TRBJ1-1	many	CASSLLQPGMNTEAFF	TGTGCCAGCAGTTTATTACAGCCCGGCATGAACACTGAAGCTTTCTTT
TRBV11-2	-	14	TRBJ2-5	many	CASSSSGTQETQYF	TGTGCCAGCAGCTCCTCCGGTACCCAAGAGACCCAGTACTTC
TRBV7-9	-	18	TRBJ1-6	few	CASGGSDTLGSYNSPLHF	TGTGCCAGCGGGGGGTCGGACACCCTCGGGTCCTATAATTCACCCCTCCACTTT
TRBV4-1	-	13	TRBJ2-7	many	CASSQDLPYEQYF	TGCGCCAGCAGCCAAGATCTCCCCTACGAGCAGTACTTC
TRBV11-3	TRBD2	16	TRBJ2-7	many	CASSLVGGSSSYEQYF	TGTGCCAGCAGCTTAGTGGGCGGGAGTTCCTCCTACGAGCAGTACTTC
TRBV30	TRBD1	13	TRBJ1-5	many	CAWRDRDDQPQHF	TGTGCCTGGCGGGACAGGGACGATCAGCCCCAGCATTTT
TRBV24-1	-	16	TRBJ2-2	few	CATSAPRPANTGELFF	TGTGCCACCAGTGCGCCCCGGCCGGCCAACACCGGGGAGCTGTTTTTT